This T cell receptor beta chain was identified in a study of vaccination and CD4 T cells after COVID-19. About the research overall: The interval from dose two to post-vaccine sampling had a median of 72 days, and it ranged from 14 to 241. General study findings and limits: For convalescent patients, 304 of the 307 vaccine-specific clones analyzed were classified as spike mono-reactive.

V was shortened by 3 bases and J by 0 bases, with 8 bases between the two germline ends. Looked up from germline, CDR1 is DFQATT and CDR2 is SNEGSKA (reference sequence). The length of the CDR3 is 14 residues. Noted treatment: approximately 11-day PBMC culture with coronavirus spike peptide pools or control peptides (ViraFEST assay). US Alpha, Beta and Delta variants postdated the positive PCR dates, which ran from March to December 2020. About this clonotype: Its target is not known.

Sequence data for DNA of cultured CD4+ T cells were generated by the Oncomine TCR Beta short-read assay. The authors extracted genomic DNA from cultured CD4+ T cells. MiXCR was run by TCRdb on the PCR reads, yielding one entry per CDR3 protein. The data contain some 4,400 distinct CDR3 sequences, roughly two fifths of them singletons. The sample taken for sequencing was CD4+ T cells from blood, cultured in vitro. This rearrangement joins TRBV20-1 to TRBJ2-2; D is unresolved. This receptor was identified in a human donor who had recovered from COVID-19. This chain's CDR3 is CSASMQANTGELFF. For the CDR3, the DNA is TGCAGTGCTAGTATGCAGGCGAACACCGGGGAGCTGTTTTTT.